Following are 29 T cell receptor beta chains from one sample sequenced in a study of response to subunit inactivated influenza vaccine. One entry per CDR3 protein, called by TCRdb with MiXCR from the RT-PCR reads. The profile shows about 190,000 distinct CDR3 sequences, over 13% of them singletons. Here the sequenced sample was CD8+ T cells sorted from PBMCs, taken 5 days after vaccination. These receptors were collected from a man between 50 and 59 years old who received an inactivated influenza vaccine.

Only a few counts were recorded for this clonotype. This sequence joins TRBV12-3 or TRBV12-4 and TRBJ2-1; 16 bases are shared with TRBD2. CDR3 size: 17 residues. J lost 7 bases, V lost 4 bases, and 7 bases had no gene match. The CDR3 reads CASSSGTSGRAVNEQFF. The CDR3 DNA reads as TGTGCCAGCAGTTCCGGGACTAGCGGGAGGGCCGTAAATGAGCAGTTCTTC.

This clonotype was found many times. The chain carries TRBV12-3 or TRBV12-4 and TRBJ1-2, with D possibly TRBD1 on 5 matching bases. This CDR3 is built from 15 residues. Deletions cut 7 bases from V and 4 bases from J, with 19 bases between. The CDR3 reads CASTNQEGIRYGYTF. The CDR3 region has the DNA TGTGCCAGCACCAACCAGGAGGGGATACGCTATGGCTACACCTTC.

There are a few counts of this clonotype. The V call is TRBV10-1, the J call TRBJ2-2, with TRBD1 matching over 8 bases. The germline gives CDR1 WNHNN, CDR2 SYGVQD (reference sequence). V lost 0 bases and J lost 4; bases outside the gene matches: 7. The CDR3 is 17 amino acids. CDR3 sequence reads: CASSESPGGAGTGELFF. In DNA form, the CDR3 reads TGCGCCAGCAGTGAGTCTCCAGGGGGCGCGGGCACCGGGGAGCTGTTTTTT.

The CDR3 here is CASSMGGFGYQPQHF. CDR3 DNA sequence: TGTGCCAGTAGTATGGGTGGATTTGGATATCAGCCCCAGCATTTT. The V call is TRBV19, the J call TRBJ1-5; D ambiguous. This CDR3 is 15 amino acids long. The V end lost 3 bases, the J end lost 5 bases, and 14 bases lay between the germline ends. CDR1 LNHDA and CDR2 SQIVND come from the germline V gene (reference sequence).

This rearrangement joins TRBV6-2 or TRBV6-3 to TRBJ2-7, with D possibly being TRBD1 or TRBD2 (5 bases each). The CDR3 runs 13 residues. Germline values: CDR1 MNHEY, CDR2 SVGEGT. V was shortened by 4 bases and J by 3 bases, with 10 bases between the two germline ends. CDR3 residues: CASSSGPYYEQYF. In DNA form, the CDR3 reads TGTGCCAGCAGTTCGGGACCGTACTACGAGCAGTACTTC.

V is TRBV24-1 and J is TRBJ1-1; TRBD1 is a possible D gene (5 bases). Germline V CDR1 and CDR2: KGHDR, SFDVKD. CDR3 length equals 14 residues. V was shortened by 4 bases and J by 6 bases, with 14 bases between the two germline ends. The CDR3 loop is CATSEGGGVSEAFF. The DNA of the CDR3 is TGTGCCACCAGTGAGGGGGGTGGGGTTTCTGAAGCTTTCTTT.

The CDR3 protein is CASSYSIGTPNQPQHF. DNA for the CDR3: TGTGCCAGCAGTTACTCGATAGGGACACCAAATCAGCCCCAGCATTTT. The rearrangement links TRBV6-2 or TRBV6-3 to TRBJ1-5, with D perhaps TRBD1 (6 bases). CDR3 length equals 16 residues. With 0 bases removed from V and 4 bases from J, the gap between germline ends came to 13 bases. Germline loops: CDR1 MNHEY, CDR2 SVGEGT.

CDR3 coding DNA: TGTGCCAGCAGCACCGGGACGGAAAGCAACACCGGGGAGCTGTTTTTT. It yields the protein CASSTGTESNTGELFF. The chain recombines TRBV7-9 with TRBJ2-2; D may be TRBD1 or TRBD2 (5 bases each). CDR1 is SEHNR and CDR2 is FQNEAQ in the germline V gene (reference sequence). The CDR3 is made up of 16 amino acids. V lost 5 bases and J 2 bases, leaving 15 bases between the germline ends.

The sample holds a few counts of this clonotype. CDR3 protein: CASSLSSWGTGELFF. CDR3 nucleotides: TGTGCCAGCAGCTTATCTTCTTGGGGCACCGGGGAGCTGTTTTTT. The chain is built from TRBV7-3 and TRBJ2-2; D ambiguous. CDR3 size: 15 residues. The germline V gene has CDR1 SGHTA and CDR2 FQGTGA. Trimming took 2 bases from V and 4 from J, leaving 11 bases between them.

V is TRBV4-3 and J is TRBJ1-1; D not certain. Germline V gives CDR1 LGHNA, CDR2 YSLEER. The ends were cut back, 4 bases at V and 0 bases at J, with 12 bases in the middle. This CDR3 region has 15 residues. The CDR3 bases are TGCGCCAGCAGCCCCCGGAGCGATTTGAACACTGAAGCTTTCTTT. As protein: CASSPRSDLNTEAFF.

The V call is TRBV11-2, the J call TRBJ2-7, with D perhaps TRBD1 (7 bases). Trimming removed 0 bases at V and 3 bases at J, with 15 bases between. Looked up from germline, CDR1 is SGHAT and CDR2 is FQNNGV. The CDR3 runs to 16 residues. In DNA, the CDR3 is TGTGCCAGCAGCTTAGATCCCACAGGGGAGGTCTACGAGCAGTACTTC. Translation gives CASSLDPTGEVYEQYF.

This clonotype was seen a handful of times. In nucleotides, the CDR3 is TGTGCCAGCAGTTTACTGGGGGGGACCGTTTACAATGAGCAGTTCTTC. As protein: CASSLLGGTVYNEQFF. The chain combines TRBV12-3 or TRBV12-4 with TRBJ2-1; 7 bases are shared with TRBD2. This CDR3 has 16 residues. Losses at the gene ends were 2 bases for V and 4 bases for J; bases not matched to a gene: 8.

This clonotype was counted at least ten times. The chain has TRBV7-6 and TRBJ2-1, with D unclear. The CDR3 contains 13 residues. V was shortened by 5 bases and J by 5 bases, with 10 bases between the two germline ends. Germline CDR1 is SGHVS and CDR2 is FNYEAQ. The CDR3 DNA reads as TGTGCCAGCAGCCTATCTTTAAACAATGAGCAGTTCTTC. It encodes CASSLSLNNEQFF. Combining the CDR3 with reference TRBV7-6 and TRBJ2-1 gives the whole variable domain GAGVSQSPRYKVTKRGQDVALRCDPISGHVSLYWYRQALGQGPEFLTYFNYEAQQDKSGLPNDRFSAERPEGSISTLTIQRTEQRDSAMYRCASSLSLNNEQFFGPGTRLTVL.

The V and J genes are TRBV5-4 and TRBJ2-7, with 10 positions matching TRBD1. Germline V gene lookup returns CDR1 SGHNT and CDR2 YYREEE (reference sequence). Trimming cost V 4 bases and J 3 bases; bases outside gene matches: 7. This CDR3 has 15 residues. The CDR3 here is CASSVTGQGFYEQYF. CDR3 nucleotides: TGTGCCAGCAGCGTCACGGGACAGGGGTTCTACGAGCAGTACTTC.

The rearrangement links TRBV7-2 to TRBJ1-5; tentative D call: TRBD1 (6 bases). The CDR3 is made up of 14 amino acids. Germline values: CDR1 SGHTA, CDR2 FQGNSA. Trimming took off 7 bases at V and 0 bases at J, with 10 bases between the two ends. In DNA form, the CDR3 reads TGTGCCAGCAAACAGGGTTATAGCAATCAGCCCCAGCATTTT. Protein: CASKQGYSNQPQHF.

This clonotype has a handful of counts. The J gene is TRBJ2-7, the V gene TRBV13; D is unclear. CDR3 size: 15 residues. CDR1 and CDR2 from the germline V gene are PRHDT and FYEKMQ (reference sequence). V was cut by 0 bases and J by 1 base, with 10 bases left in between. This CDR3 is CASSLGRTASYEQYF. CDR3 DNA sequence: TGTGCCAGCAGCTTAGGACGGACGGCGTCCTACGAGCAGTACTTC. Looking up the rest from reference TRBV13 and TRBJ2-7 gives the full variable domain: AAGVIQSPRHLIKEKRETATLKCYPIPRHDTVYWYQQGPGQDPQFLISFYEKMQSDKGSIPDRFSAQQFSDYHSELNMSSLELGDSALYFCASSLGRTASYEQYFGPGTRLTVT.

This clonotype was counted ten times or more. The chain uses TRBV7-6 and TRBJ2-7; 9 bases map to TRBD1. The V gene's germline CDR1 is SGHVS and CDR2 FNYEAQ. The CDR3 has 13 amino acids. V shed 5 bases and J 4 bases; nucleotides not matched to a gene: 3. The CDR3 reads CASSVQGAYEQYF. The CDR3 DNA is TGTGCCAGCAGCGTACAGGGGGCTTACGAGCAGTACTTC.

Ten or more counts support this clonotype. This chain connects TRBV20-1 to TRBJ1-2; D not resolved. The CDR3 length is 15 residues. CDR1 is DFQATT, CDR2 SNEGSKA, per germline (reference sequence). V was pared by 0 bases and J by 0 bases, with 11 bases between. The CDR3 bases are TGCAGTGCTAGAGATCTGCTGGGGTCTAACTATGGCTACACCTTC. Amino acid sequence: CSARDLLGSNYGYTF.

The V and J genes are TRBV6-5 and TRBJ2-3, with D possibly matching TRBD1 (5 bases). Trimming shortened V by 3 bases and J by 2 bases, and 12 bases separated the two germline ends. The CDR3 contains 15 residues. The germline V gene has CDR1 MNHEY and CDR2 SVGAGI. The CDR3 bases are TGTGCCAGCAGTTATAGAGCAGGGTACACAGATACGCAGTATTTT. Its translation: CASSYRAGYTDTQYF.

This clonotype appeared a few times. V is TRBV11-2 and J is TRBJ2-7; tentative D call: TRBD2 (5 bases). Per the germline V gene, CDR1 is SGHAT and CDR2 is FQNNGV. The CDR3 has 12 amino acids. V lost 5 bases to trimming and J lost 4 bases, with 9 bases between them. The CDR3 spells CASSPSMYEQYF. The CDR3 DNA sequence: TGTGCCAGCAGCCCTAGCATGTACGAGCAGTACTTC.

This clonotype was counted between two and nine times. The CDR3 here is CASSQDLWRQGSDEQYF. CDR3 sequence (DNA): TGCGCCAGCAGCCAAGATCTTTGGAGACAGGGGTCCGACGAGCAGTACTTC. The chain uses TRBV4-3 and TRBJ2-7; 8 bases agree with TRBD1. This CDR3 spans 17 amino acids. V trimming: 0 bases; J trimming: 5 bases; junction bases outside the gene matches: 12. CDR1 is LGHNA, CDR2 YSLEER, per germline.

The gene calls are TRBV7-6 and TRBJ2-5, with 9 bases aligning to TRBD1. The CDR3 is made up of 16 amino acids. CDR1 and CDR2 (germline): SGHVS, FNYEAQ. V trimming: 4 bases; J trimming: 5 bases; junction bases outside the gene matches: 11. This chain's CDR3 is CASSSRDRDFLETQYF. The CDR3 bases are TGTGCCAGCAGCTCCCGGGACAGGGATTTCTTGGAGACCCAGTACTTC.

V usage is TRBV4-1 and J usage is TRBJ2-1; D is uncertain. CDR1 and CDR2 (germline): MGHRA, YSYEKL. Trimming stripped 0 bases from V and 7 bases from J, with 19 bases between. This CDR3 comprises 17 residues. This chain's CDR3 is CASSQDRADVGANEQFF. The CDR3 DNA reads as TGCGCCAGCAGCCAAGATAGGGCTGACGTGGGCGCGAATGAGCAGTTCTTC.

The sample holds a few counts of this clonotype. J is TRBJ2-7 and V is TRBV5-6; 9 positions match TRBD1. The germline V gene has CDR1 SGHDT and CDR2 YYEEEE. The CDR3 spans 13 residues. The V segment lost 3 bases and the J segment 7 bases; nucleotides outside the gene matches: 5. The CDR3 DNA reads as TGTGCCAGCAGCTGGGGACAGGGTAAAGAGCAGTACTTC. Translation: CASSWGQGKEQYF.

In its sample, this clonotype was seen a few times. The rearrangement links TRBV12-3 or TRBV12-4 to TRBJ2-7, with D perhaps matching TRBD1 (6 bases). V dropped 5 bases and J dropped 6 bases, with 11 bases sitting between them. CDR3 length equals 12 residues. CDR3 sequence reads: CASSPNRVEQYF. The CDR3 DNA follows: TGTGCCAGCAGTCCTAACAGGGTCGAGCAGTACTTC.

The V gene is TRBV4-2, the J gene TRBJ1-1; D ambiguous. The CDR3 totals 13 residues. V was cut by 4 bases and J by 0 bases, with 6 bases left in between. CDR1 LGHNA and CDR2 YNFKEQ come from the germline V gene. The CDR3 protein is CASSPHLNTEAFF. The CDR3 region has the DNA TGTGCCAGCAGCCCCCACCTGAACACTGAAGCTTTCTTT.

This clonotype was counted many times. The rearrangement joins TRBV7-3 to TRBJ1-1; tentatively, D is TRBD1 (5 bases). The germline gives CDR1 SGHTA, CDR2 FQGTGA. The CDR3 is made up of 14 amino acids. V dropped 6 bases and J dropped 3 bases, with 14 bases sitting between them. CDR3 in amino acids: CASRVGQGDTEAFF. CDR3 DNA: TGTGCCAGCAGAGTCGGGCAGGGCGACACTGAAGCTTTCTTT.

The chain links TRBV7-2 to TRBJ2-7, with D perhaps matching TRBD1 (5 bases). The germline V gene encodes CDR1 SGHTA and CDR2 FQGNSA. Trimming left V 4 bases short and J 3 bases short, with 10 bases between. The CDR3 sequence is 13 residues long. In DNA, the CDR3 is TGTGCCAGCAGCTATGGACAAAACTACGAGCAGTACTTC. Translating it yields CASSYGQNYEQYF.

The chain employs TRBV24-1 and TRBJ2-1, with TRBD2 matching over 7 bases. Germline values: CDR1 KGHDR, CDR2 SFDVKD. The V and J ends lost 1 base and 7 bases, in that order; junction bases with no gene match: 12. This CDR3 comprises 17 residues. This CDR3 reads CATSDFKQTSRRNEQFF. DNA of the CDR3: TGTGCCACCAGTGATTTCAAGCAGACTAGCAGGCGTAATGAGCAGTTCTTC.